The 11 T cell receptor beta chains below were found in one sample sequenced in a study of T cell clonality in common variable immunodeficiency. Profiled with immunoSEQ multiplex PCR; TCRdb holds only in-frame clones, not every one. The sample holds fewer than 75,000 clones, and no clone turns up only once. Sequencing was done on a sample of peripheral blood mononuclear cells. Receptors originate from a person aged 18 to 69 in good health.

In this sample, this clone turned up many times. The CDR3 is cut off 3 residues early in the read; its end comes from the germline J gene. The genes are TRBV14 and TRBJ2-7, with TRBD2 matching 12 bases. The CDR3 has 17 residues. The V gene's germline CDR1 is SGHDN and CDR2 FVKESK. J was trimmed by 6 bases and V by 3 bases; bases with no gene match: 12. The CDR3 DNA, read in part, is TGTGCCAGCAGCCATATACTAGCGGGAGGATCCCACAGCGAG. Translation: CASSHILAGGSHSE. The whole CDR3 is CASSHILAGGSHSEQYF.

In its sample, this clone was seen many times. The DNA ends 3 residues before the CDR3 does, and the rest of the CDR3 is filled in from the germline J gene. V is TRBV5-1 and J is TRBJ1-2; perhaps TRBD1 as D (6 bases). Germline lookup yields CDR1 SGHRS and CDR2 YFSETQ. Trimming took 0 bases from V and 2 from J, leaving 11 bases between them. CDR3 size: 15 residues. The CDR3 loop is CASSLVSGTNYGYTF. The sequenced CDR3 bases are TGCGCCAGCAGCTTGGTGTCGGGGACAAACTATGGC.

This clone has ten or more counts. The read halts 3 residues ahead of the CDR3 end, with the missing end drawn from the germline J gene. This chain joins TRBV5-6 and TRBJ2-1; no firm D call. Trimming stripped 0 bases from V and 7 bases from J, with 14 bases between. The CDR3 consists of 15 residues. In germline, CDR1 is SGHDT, CDR2 YYEEEE. This chain's CDR3 is CASSLGSFSVNEQFF. The part of the CDR3 DNA that was read is TGTGCCAGCAGCTTGGGAAGTTTTTCGGTAAATGAG.

This clone appeared many times. The CDR3 extends 3 residues past the end of the read, so its final part is completed from the germline J gene. The rearrangement uses TRBV12-3 or TRBV12-4 and TRBJ1-2; D is possibly TRBD1 (5 bases). V lost 8 bases to trimming and J lost 6 bases, with 13 bases between them. CDR3 length equals 12 residues. CDR3 loop: CASFQGLDGYTF. CDR3 DNA, as far as it was read: TGTGCCAGCTTCCAGGGATTAGATGGC.

This clone was observed many times. The CDR3 end falls 3 residues outside the read, so it is completed with the germline J gene. This chain joins TRBV2 and TRBJ2-7; possibly TRBD2 for D (6 bases). Germline values: CDR1 SNHLY, CDR2 FYNNEI. The CDR3 covers 15 residues. Trimming shortened V by 5 bases and J by 0 bases, and 14 bases separated the two germline ends. This chain's CDR3 is CASSITGLSSYEQYF. The CDR3 DNA, read in part, is TGTGCCAGCAGTATTACGGGACTGAGCTCCTACGAG.

As concerns this clone: From the germline J gene comes the end of the CDR3, since the read stops 3 residues before it. This sequence joins TRBV19 and TRBJ1-1; tentative D call: TRBD1 (5 bases). Germline CDR1 is LNHDA and CDR2 is SQIVND (reference sequence). The length of the CDR3 is 12 residues. This CDR3 is CASSISGYGAFF. The covered CDR3 bases are TGTGCCAGTAGTATATCAGGGTATGGA.

This clone was seen many times. The sequenced fragment ends 3 residues before the CDR3 boundary, so the rest is inferred from the germline J gene. The chain is built from TRBV14 and TRBJ2-2; no clear D. Per germline, CDR1 SGHDN and CDR2 FVKESK. V lost 1 base and J 6 bases, leaving 9 bases between the germline ends. This CDR3 contains 14 residues. The sequenced part of the CDR3 DNA is TGTGCCAGCAGCCAAGTATTGTTCTCCGGGGAG. Translation gives CASSQVLFSGE. The entire CDR3 reads CASSQVLFSGELFF.

Points on this clone: The read halts 3 residues ahead of the CDR3 end, with the missing end drawn from the germline J gene. This chain links TRBV2 with TRBJ1-5; D unclear. The germline V and J ends were trimmed by 7 bases and 0 bases, with 7 bases remaining between them. CDR1 is SNHLY, CDR2 FYNNEI, per germline. This CDR3 is 13 amino acids long. CDR3 protein: CASNKGSNQPQHF. CDR3 DNA, as far as it was read: TGTGCCAGCAATAAGGGTAGCAATCAGCCC.

This clone was found a few times. CDR3: CASSNGTSGTDTQYF. The CDR3 bases that were read are TGTGCCAGCAGCAACGGGACTAGCGGCACAGATACG. The chain carries TRBV7-9 and TRBJ2-3; the match to TRBD2 covers 10 bases. The read ends 3 residues shy of where the CDR3 ends; the end is completed using the germline J gene. This CDR3 comprises 15 residues. Germline V lookup: CDR1 SEHNR, CDR2 FQNEAQ (reference sequence). Unmatched junction bases numbered 3, after V lost 5 bases and J lost 1 base.

This clone was picked up many times. The CDR3 loop is CASSLPRGGGSYNEQFF. Incomplete CDR3 DNA: TGCGCCAGCAGCTTGCCCCGGGGGGGTGGCTCCTACAATGAG. The V call is TRBV5-1, the J call TRBJ2-1; 8 bases fit TRBD2. The read comes to an end 3 residues before the CDR3 does, leaving the germline J gene to fill in the end. Losses at the gene ends were 1 base for V and 0 bases for J; bases not matched to a gene: 6. Looked up from germline, CDR1 is SGHRS and CDR2 is YFSETQ. The CDR3 has 17 amino acids.

This clone was observed many times. The read terminates 3 residues ahead of where the CDR3 ends, so the germline J gene completes it. This sample includes further DNA sequences coding for the same CDR3. J is TRBJ2-3 and V is TRBV20-1; D is perhaps TRBD2 (6 bases). The CDR3 runs to 13 residues. Germline V gives CDR1 DFQATT, CDR2 SNEGSKA (reference sequence). V was cut by 5 bases and J by 0 bases, with 9 bases left in between. The CDR3 spells CSASGGSTDTQYF. CDR3 bases read: TGCAGTGCTTCCGGGGGAAGCACAGATACG.